These T cell receptor beta chains were read from a single sample in a study of T cells in Graves' hyperthyroidism and ophthalmopathy. TCRdb reanalysed the multiplex PCR reads using MiXCR and keeps one entry per CDR3 protein. This sample yields about 280,000 distinct CDR3 sequences, of which 25% are seen a single time; around 28% belongs to the top ten. The sequenced sample was blood. The receptors were gathered from a man aged 40-49 years with Graves' hyperthyroidism that later progressed to Graves' ophthalmopathy. The conserved cysteine and the conserved F or W are not part of the CDR3 here. The D gene is left open where the match is weak. Where a row states a size, it is once, few, many or the class of an expanded clone; other rows omit it.

J gene | CDR3 length | clone size | D gene | V gene | CDR3 protein
TRBJ2-7 | 13 | few | NA | TRBV6-1 | ASSEGWTQLYEQY
TRBJ2-7 | 13 | NA | TRBD1 | TRBV11-2 | ASSLDRDWLYEQY
TRBJ2-7 | 13 | many | NA | TRBV29-1 | SVEGDFRCTYEQY
TRBJ1-1 | 14 | many | NA | TRBV5-6 | ASSPSGGLMNTEAF
TRBJ2-5 | 11 | NA | NA | TRBV12-3/TRBV12-4 | ASSLTRSETQY
TRBJ2-7 | 13 | few | TRBD1 | TRBV12-3/TRBV12-4 | ASSLRQGAFHEQY
TRBJ2-7 | 12 | many | NA | TRBV28 | ASSYDGSSYEQY
TRBJ2-7 | 15 | once | TRBD1 | TRBV10-2 | ASSDVGTGTDSYEQY
TRBJ2-2 | 14 | NA | TRBD1 | TRBV11-1 | ASSFHTGVPIGELF
TRBJ1-1 | 11 | many | NA | TRBV30 | AWSTERNTEAF
TRBJ2-7 | 14 | many | TRBD2 | TRBV7-9 | ASSFRTSGGSYEQY
TRBJ2-2 | 14 | many | TRBD2 | TRBV9 | ASSTGTSGYTGELF
TRBJ1-2 | 10 | NA | NA | TRBV20-1 | SARGGMDGYT
TRBJ2-7 | 14 | many | NA | TRBV10-3 | AISESIAGVNREQY
TRBJ1-5 | 11 | few | TRBD1 | TRBV2 | ASKGQDNQPQH
TRBJ1-5 | 11 | NA | NA | TRBV30 | AWDLGSNQPQH
TRBJ1-5 | 12 | many | NA | TRBV10-3 | AISASVTNQPQH
TRBJ2-7 | 12 | NA | NA | TRBV20-1 | SARGRTAPYEQY
TRBJ1-1 | 12 | once | NA | TRBV20-1 | SAPRPEVNTEAF
TRBJ1-1 | 11 | many | NA | TRBV19 | ASSIGSGYEAF
TRBJ1-1 | 12 | many | TRBD1 | TRBV27 | ASISGTGYTEAF
TRBJ1-6 | 12 | many | NA | TRBV12-3/TRBV12-4 | ASMWSENNSPLH
TRBJ1-5 | 13 | many | NA | TRBV5-1 | ASSPGTQPNQPQH
TRBJ2-2 | 15 | NA | TRBD1 | TRBV10-2 | ASSLPPTGGRAGELF
TRBJ2-7 | 13 | many | TRBD1 | TRBV7-8 | ASSPQGVGSYEQY
TRBJ2-5 | 13 | many | TRBD2 | TRBV6-5 | ASSHPGLGVETQY
TRBJ1-1 | 15 | many | TRBD1 | TRBV5-1 | ASSHRTGQEVRTEAF
TRBJ2-7 | 14 | NA | TRBD2 | TRBV6-2/TRBV6-3 | ASSLLAGGPQYEQY
TRBJ2-5 | 15 | many | NA | TRBV15 | ATSSSPGPPYQETQY
TRBJ1-1 | 13 | many | TRBD1 | TRBV6-2/TRBV6-3 | ASSLTAGTGDFTF
TRBJ1-2 | 12 | few | NA | TRBV6-5 | ASKPDRGGYGYT
TRBJ2-5 | 11 | many | TRBD2 | TRBV4-1 | ASSRTRGETQY
TRBJ2-2 | 15 | NA | TRBD1 | TRBV24-1 | ATSDLQAGGDTGELF